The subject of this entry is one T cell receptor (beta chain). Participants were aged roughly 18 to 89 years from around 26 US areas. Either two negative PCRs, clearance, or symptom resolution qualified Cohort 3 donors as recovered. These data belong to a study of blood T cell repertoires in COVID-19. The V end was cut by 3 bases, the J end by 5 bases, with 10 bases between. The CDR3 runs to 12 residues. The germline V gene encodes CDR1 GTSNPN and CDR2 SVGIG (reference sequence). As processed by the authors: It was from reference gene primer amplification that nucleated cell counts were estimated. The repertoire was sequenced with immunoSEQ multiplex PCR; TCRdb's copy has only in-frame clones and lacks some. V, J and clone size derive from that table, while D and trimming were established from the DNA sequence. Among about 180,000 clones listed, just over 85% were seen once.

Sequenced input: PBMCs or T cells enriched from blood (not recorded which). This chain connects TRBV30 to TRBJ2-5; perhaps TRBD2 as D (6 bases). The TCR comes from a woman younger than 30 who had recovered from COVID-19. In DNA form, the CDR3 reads TGTGCCTGGAGCGGAGGGCCCGAGACCCAGTACTTC. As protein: CAWSGGPETQYF.